These 16 T cell receptor beta chains share one sample of origin, sequenced in a study of human T cells and chemical hapten exposure. A single record per CDR3 protein comes from TCRdb applying MiXCR to the RACE reads. The sample consists of around 200,000 distinct CDR3 sequences, around 30% of them appearing once. As for time point: pre-sensitization, week 0. Indicated treatment: therapeutic diphenylcyclopropenone sensitization with weekly scalp DPC. The input for sequencing was whole blood, taken in connection with sensitization to the hapten diphenylcyclopropenone (DPC). These receptors were taken from a woman younger than 45 with alopecia areata. Some clones in this sample may be carry-over from other donors' samples.

This clonotype was found a few times. The V and J genes are TRBV2 and TRBJ1-4; no clear D. This CDR3 is built from 14 residues. V gave up 11 bases and J gave up 2 bases, with 15 bases separating them. The V gene's germline CDR1 is SNHLY and CDR2 FYNNEI. This CDR3 is CAGKSDRTNEKLFF. The CDR3 nucleotides are TGTGCCGGCAAATCGGACCGCACTAATGAAAAACTGTTTTTT.

This clonotype was counted between two and nine times. The gene calls are TRBV6-2 or TRBV6-3 and TRBJ1-5, with TRBD1 identical over 8 bases. Trimming at V came to 5 bases and at J to 6 bases, leaving 9 bases not matched to a gene. Germline CDR1 MNHEY, CDR2 SVGEGT. The CDR3 has 15 residues. The CDR3 DNA follows: TGTGCCAGCAGTAATATTCAGGGGGCAACTCAGCCCCAGCATTTT. This codes for CASSNIQGATQPQHF.

This clonotype was seen only a few times. The rearrangement joins TRBV9 to TRBJ1-1, with D perhaps matching TRBD1 (5 bases). Trimming shortened V by 4 bases and J by 3 bases, and 16 bases separated the two germline ends. The CDR3 has 15 residues. Germline V gene lookup returns CDR1 SGDLS and CDR2 YYNGEE. CDR3: CASSPGSGYDTEAFF. Here the CDR3 DNA reads TGTGCCAGCAGCCCCGGATCAGGGTACGACACTGAAGCTTTCTTT.

This clonotype was seen only a few times. This chain connects TRBV28 to TRBJ2-1; 9 nucleotides align to TRBD2. Trimming cost V 6 bases and J 9 bases; bases outside gene matches: 9. Germline loops: CDR1 MDHEN, CDR2 SYDVKM. The CDR3 has 14 amino acids. In DNA form, the CDR3 reads TGTGCCAGCAGGGGAGGGACTAGCACAGCTGAGCAGTTCTTC. It codes for CASRGGTSTAEQFF.

CDR3 sequence: CASSFPGGGVQPQHF. For the CDR3, the DNA is TGTGCCAGCAGTTTCCCGGGAGGTGGAGTTCAGCCCCAGCATTTT. V is TRBV28 and J is TRBJ1-5; D unclear. Germline V gene sequence: CDR1 MDHEN, CDR2 SYDVKM. Between the trimmed V and J ends, which lost 3 bases and 6 bases, there was a span of 15 bases. CDR3 length equals 15 residues.

CDR3 sequence: CASSPGLALGEQFF. The CDR3, as DNA: TGTGCCAGCTCACCGGGACTAGCTTTGGGTGAGCAGTTCTTC. The chain is built from TRBV18 and TRBJ2-1; 9 positions match TRBD2. Germline V gene data show CDR1 as KGHSH and CDR2 as LQKENI. The CDR3 runs 14 residues. V dropped 3 bases and J dropped 9; count of bases not matched to a gene: 6.

This chain uses TRBV7-2 with TRBJ1-5; possible D gene TRBD1, 5 bases. The CDR3 runs 14 residues. Looked up from germline, CDR1 is SGHTA and CDR2 is FQGNSA. V lost 5 bases, J lost 5 bases, and 13 bases lay in between. DNA of the CDR3: TGTGCCAGCAGCCAGAATCAGGGCGATCAGCCCCAGCATTTT. Protein product: CASSQNQGDQPQHF.

As for this clonotype: The junction differs from germline at one of its ends, possibly a read error. This sequence joins TRBV5-1 and TRBJ2-5; D possibly corresponds to TRBD1 (5 bases). The CDR3 has 13 residues. Germline V gene data show CDR1 as SGHRS and CDR2 as YFSETQ. The CDR3 DNA follows: TGTGCCAGCAGCTTGCAGGGCGAAGAGACCCAGTACTTC. The encoded protein is CASSLQGEETQYF. Together with reference TRBV5-1 and TRBJ2-5, the CDR3 gives the full variable domain: KAGVTQTPRYLIKTRGQQVTLSCSPISGHRSVSWYQQTPGQGLQFLFEYFSETQRNKGNFPGRFSGRQFSNSRSEMNVSTLELGDSALYLCASSLQGEETQYFGPGTRLLVL.

Many counts were recorded for this clonotype. The J gene is TRBJ2-5, the V gene TRBV5-1, with D tentatively TRBD1 (6 bases). Per the germline V gene, CDR1 is SGHRS and CDR2 is YFSETQ. Trimming took off 6 bases at V and 4 bases at J, with 16 bases between the two ends. The CDR3 is 14 amino acids. The CDR3 sequence is CASTTDGTSETQYF. The DNA of the CDR3 is TGCGCCAGCACGACGGATGGGACATCAGAGACCCAGTACTTC.

The J gene is TRBJ2-3, the V gene TRBV29-1; no clear D. The CDR3 length is 11 residues. V was trimmed by 4 bases and J by 5 bases, leaving 7 bases between them. Germline loops: CDR1 SQVTM, CDR2 ANQGSEA. CDR3 sequence (DNA): TGCAGCGTTGCTACTGGAGATACGCAGTATTTT. Amino acid sequence: CSVATGDTQYF.

The chain employs TRBV29-1 and TRBJ2-5; D may correspond to TRBD1 or TRBD2 (5 bases each). The germline gives CDR1 SQVTM, CDR2 ANQGSEA. With 4 bases removed from V and 5 bases from J, the gap between germline ends came to 11 bases. The CDR3 has 12 residues. The CDR3 sequence is CSVGGVGETQYF. The CDR3 region has the DNA TGCAGCGTTGGAGGGGTTGGGGAGACCCAGTACTTC.

The chain joins TRBV29-1 to TRBJ1-2, with D unclear. Between the trimmed V and J ends, which lost 5 bases and 8 bases, there was a span of 18 bases. Germline CDR1 and CDR2: SQVTM and ANQGSEA. The CDR3 spans 13 residues. The DNA of the CDR3 is TGCAGCGTTTTGCGATCGGGGTTTAGGGGCTACACCTTC. This gives the protein CSVLRSGFRGYTF. Full variable domain (outside the CDR3, taken from reference TRBV29-1 and TRBJ1-2): SAVISQKPSRDICQRGTSLTIQCQVDSQVTMMFWYRQQPGQSLTLIATANQGSEATYESGFVIDKFPISRPNLTFSTLTVSNMSPEDSSIYLCSVLRSGFRGYTFGSGTRLTVV.

J is TRBJ2-7 and V is TRBV21-1; the table's D call, TRBD1, was not checked against the DNA. TRBV21-1 is a pseudogene segment. CDR3 size: 17 residues. The CDR3 DNA sequence: TGTGCCAGCAGCAAAGCCCGTCGGGGGACAGGGGGGTACGAGCAGTACTTC. Encoded protein: CASSKARRGTGGYEQYF.

The V call is TRBV28, the J call TRBJ1-1; no firm D call. There are 11 residues in the CDR3. The V gene lost 6 bases and the J gene lost 8 bases, with 10 bases spanning the gap. The germline gives CDR1 MDHEN, CDR2 SYDVKM. The CDR3 nucleotides read TGTGCCAGCAGCTTTGAGACGGAAGCTTTCTTT. It translates to CASSFETEAFF.

There are a few counts of this clonotype. The rearrangement joins TRBV5-1 to TRBJ1-2; 7 nucleotides line up with TRBD1. The CDR3 is 16 amino acids. Unmatched junction bases numbered 7, after V lost 0 bases and J lost 2 bases. Per germline, CDR1 SGHRS and CDR2 YFSETQ. CDR3 nucleotide sequence: TGCGCCAGCAGCTTGGCAGGGACAGTACCAAACTATGGCTACACCTTC. The encoded protein is CASSLAGTVPNYGYTF.

The gene calls are TRBV20-1 and TRBJ2-1; D gene unclear. V gave up 4 bases and J gave up 4 bases, with 11 bases separating them. Germline CDR1 DFQATT, CDR2 SNEGSKA (reference sequence). This CDR3 contains 13 residues. CDR3 residues: CSAIPLHYNEQFF. The CDR3 nucleotides read TGCAGTGCTATACCCCTACATTACAATGAGCAGTTCTTC.